The 9 T cell receptor beta chains reported below all come from one sample, sequenced in a study of metastatic and nonmetastatic thyroid tumors. Patients were all untreated before their thyroid surgery. MiXCR was used by TCRdb to re-call the PCR reads. The sample consists of approximately 15,000 clones, roughly a quarter of them appearing once. The specimen was tumor tissue. These TCRs come from a female donor with papillary thyroid cancer or a benign thyroid nodule (not recorded which). Some clones in this sample may be carry-over from other donors' samples.

V and J are TRBV2 and TRBJ2-5; no clear D gene. CDR1 and CDR2 (germline): SNHLY, FYNNEI. CDR3 length: 14 residues. Trimming pared 6 bases from V and 5 bases from J, leaving 16 bases between. CDR3 sequence: CASRPEGFKETQYF. CDR3 sequence (DNA): TGTGCCAGCAGACCTGAAGGGTTCAAGGAGACCCAGTACTTC. The full variable domain, completed using reference TRBV2 and TRBJ2-5, is EPEVTQTPSHQVTQMGQEVILRCVPISNHLYFYWYRQILGQKVEFLVSFYNNEISEKSEIFDDQFSVERPDGSNFTLKIRSTKLEDSAMYFCASRPEGFKETQYFGPGTRLLVL.

V and J are TRBV14 and TRBJ2-7; D gene ambiguous. Germline CDR1 SGHDN, CDR2 FVKESK. V gave up 4 bases and J gave up 7 bases, with 17 bases separating them. This CDR3 is 14 amino acids long. The CDR3 reads CASSLRADRGEQYF. CDR3 sequence (DNA): TGTGCCAGCAGCCTTCGGGCGGACCGTGGGGAGCAGTACTTC.

This clone was found a few times. The V gene is TRBV6-2 or TRBV6-3, the J gene TRBJ2-1; 8 bases are a match to TRBD2. The CDR3 has 16 residues. Germline loops: CDR1 MNHEY, CDR2 SVGEGT. The ends lost 6 bases at V and 4 bases at J; junction bases unmatched: 11. In DNA form, the CDR3 reads TGTGCCAGCAGGAATCCCACTAGCGGAATATACAATGAGCAGTTCTTC. Translation gives CASRNPTSGIYNEQFF.

V usage is TRBV11-2 and J usage is TRBJ1-6, with D perhaps matching TRBD1 (6 bases). Trimming took off 1 base at V and 9 bases at J, with 19 bases between the two ends. The CDR3 loop spans 17 amino acids. CDR1 SGHAT and CDR2 FQNNGV come from the germline V gene. In DNA form, the CDR3 reads TGTGCCAGCAGCTTAGTATGGACAGCAATTTCCAGTTCACCCCTCCACTTT. Protein product: CASSLVWTAISSSPLHF.

The chain couples TRBV6-1 to TRBJ1-2, with a weak D call TRBD1 (5 bases). Germline CDR1 and CDR2: MNHNS and SASEGT. V was cut by 2 bases and J by 0 bases, with 16 bases left in between. CDR3 size: 17 residues. The CDR3 is CASSEKQGRVSNYGYTF. For the CDR3, the DNA is TGTGCCAGCAGTGAAAAGCAGGGACGGGTCTCTAACTATGGCTACACCTTC.

The chain carries TRBV20-1 and TRBJ1-2; unclear D gene. The ends were cut back, 1 base at V and 0 bases at J, with 12 bases in the middle. The CDR3 extends over 15 amino acids. CDR1 is DFQATT, CDR2 SNEGSKA, per germline (reference sequence). The CDR3 is CSARVGQFSNYGYTF. The CDR3 DNA is TGCAGTGCTAGAGTCGGGCAGTTTTCTAACTATGGCTACACCTTC.

This clone showed up many times. V and J are TRBV20-1 and TRBJ2-1; the match to TRBD2 covers 11 bases. The CDR3 length is 16 residues. Germline values: CDR1 DFQATT, CDR2 SNEGSKA (reference sequence). The V segment lost 4 bases and the J segment 1 base; nucleotides outside the gene matches: 6. Here the CDR3 DNA reads TGCAGTGCTACGGGACTAGCGGCTTCATCCTACAATGAGCAGTTCTTC. Its protein product is CSATGLAASSYNEQFF.

This clone was recorded at least ten times. The V gene is TRBV16, the J gene TRBJ1-2; D gene unclear. The germline CDR1 and CDR2 sequences are KGHSY and FQNENV. This CDR3 region has 12 residues. V shed 4 bases and J shed 6 bases, with 9 bases lying between them. The CDR3 protein is CASSLRKDGYTF. DNA for the CDR3: TGTGCCAGCAGCCTCCGTAAGGATGGCTACACCTTC.

This clone qualifies as medium-sized. The chain has TRBV7-9 and TRBJ2-7, with D perhaps TRBD1 (5 bases). CDR1 is SEHNR and CDR2 is FQNEAQ in the germline V gene (reference sequence). This CDR3 has 15 amino acids. The V gene lost 5 bases and the J gene lost 4 bases, with 18 bases spanning the gap. CDR3 protein: CASSPLNMGLYEQYF. CDR3 nucleotide sequence: TGTGCCAGCAGCCCTCTGAATATGGGGCTGTACGAGCAGTACTTC.